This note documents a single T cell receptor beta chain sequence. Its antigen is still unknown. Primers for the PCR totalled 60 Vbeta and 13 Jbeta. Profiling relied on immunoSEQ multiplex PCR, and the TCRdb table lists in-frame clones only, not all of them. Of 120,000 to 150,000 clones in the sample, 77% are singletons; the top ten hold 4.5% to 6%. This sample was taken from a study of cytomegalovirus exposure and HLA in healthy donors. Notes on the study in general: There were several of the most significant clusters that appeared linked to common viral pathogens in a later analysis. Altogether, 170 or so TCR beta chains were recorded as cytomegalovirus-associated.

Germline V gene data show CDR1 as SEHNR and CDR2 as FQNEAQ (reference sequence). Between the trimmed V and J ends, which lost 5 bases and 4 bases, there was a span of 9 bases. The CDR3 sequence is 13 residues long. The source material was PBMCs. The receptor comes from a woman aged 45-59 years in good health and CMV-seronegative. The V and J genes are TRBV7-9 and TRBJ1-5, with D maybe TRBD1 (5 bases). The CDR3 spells CASSVEGNQPQHF. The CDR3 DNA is TGTGCCAGCAGCGTGGAGGGGAATCAGCCCCAGCATTTT.